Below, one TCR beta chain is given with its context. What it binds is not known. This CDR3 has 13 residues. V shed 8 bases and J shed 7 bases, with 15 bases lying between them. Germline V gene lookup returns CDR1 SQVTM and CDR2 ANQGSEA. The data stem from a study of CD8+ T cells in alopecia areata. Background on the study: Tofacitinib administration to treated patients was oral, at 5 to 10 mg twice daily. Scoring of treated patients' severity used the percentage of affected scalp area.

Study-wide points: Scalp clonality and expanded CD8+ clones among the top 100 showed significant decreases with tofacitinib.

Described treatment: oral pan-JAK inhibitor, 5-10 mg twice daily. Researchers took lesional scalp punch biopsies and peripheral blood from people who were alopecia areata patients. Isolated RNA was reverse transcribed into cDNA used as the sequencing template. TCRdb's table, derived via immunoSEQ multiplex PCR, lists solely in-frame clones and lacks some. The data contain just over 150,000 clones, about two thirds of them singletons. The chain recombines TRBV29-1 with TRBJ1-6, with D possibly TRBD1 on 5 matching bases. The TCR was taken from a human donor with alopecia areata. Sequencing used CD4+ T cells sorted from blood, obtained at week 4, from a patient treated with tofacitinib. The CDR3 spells CSTRDGENSPLHF. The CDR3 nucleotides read TGCAGCACACGGGACGGAGAAAATTCACCCCTCCACTTT. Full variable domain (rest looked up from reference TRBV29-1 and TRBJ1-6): SAVISQKPSRDICQRGTSLTIQCQVDSQVTMMFWYRQQPGQSLTLIATANQGSEATYESGFVIDKFPISRPNLTFSTLTVSNMSPEDSSIYLCSTRDGENSPLHFGNGTRLTVT.